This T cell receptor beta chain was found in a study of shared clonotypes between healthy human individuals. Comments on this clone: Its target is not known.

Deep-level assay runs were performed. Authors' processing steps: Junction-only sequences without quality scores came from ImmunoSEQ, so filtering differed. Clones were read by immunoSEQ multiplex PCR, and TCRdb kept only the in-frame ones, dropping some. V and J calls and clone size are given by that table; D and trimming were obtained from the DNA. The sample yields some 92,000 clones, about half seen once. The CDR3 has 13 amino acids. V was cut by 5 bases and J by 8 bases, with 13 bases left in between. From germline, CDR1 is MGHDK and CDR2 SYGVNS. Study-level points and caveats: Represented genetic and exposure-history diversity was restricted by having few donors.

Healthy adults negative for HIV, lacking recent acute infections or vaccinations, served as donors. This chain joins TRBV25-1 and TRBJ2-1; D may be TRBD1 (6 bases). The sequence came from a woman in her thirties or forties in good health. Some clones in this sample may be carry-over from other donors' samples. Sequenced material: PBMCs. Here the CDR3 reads CASSKWDKDEQFF. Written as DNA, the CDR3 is TGTGCCAGCAGTAAGTGGGACAAGGATGAGCAGTTCTTC.